This T cell receptor (beta chain) is drawn from a study of T cells in localized non-small cell lung cancer. The protocol was immunoSEQ multiplex PCR, while the TCRdb copy is restricted to in-frame clones and leaves out a portion. The sample has approximately 30,000 clones; about 91% are singletons. The germline CDR1 and CDR2 sequences are SGHTA and FQGNSA. The CDR3 spans 15 residues. The trim removed 7 bases at V and 6 bases at J, leaving 12 bases unmatched. The TCR sequence derives from a female donor older than 55 with stage II lung adenocarcinoma. This specimen was peripheral blood mononuclear cells, taken before any cancer treatment. The genes are TRBV7-2 and TRBJ2-7; 10 nucleotides agree with TRBD2. The CDR3 bases are TGTGCCAGCACCCCCGCGCTAGCGGGAGCTTTCGAGCAGTACTTC. The encoded protein is CASTPALAGAFEQYF.